These 29 T cell receptor beta chains share one sample of origin, sequenced in a study of OX40 agonist ivuxolimab in advanced cancers. Clones were read by immunoSEQ multiplex PCR, and TCRdb kept only the in-frame ones, dropping some. The sample records some 80,000 clones, over 75% being singletons. Sequencing was performed on CD4+ or CD8+ T cells sorted from blood, taken in a trial of the OX40 agonist ivuxolimab. These TCRs come from an adult with an advanced solid tumor such as melanoma, head and neck, liver or kidney cancer.

The chain employs TRBV28 and TRBJ2-1, with 11 nucleotides matching TRBD2. Germline V lookup: CDR1 MDHEN, CDR2 SYDVKM. V dropped 6 bases and J dropped 3; count of bases not matched to a gene: 7. The CDR3 extends over 16 amino acids. The CDR3 coding sequence is TGTGCCAGCAGACTCTTAGCGGGGGGGCTCTACAATGAGCAGTTCTTC. This codes for CASRLLAGGLYNEQFF. Full variable domain (missing parts from reference TRBV28 and TRBJ2-1): DVKVTQSSRYLVKRTGEKVFLECVQDMDHENMFWYRQDPGLGLRLIYFSYDVKMKEKGDIPEGYSVSREKKERFSLILESASTNQTSMYLCASRLLAGGLYNEQFFGPGTRLTVL.

V and J are TRBV9 and TRBJ1-6, with 9 bases identical to TRBD1. V lost 4 bases and J lost 8; bases outside the gene matches: 7. The CDR3 spans 15 residues. Germline values: CDR1 SGDLS, CDR2 YYNGEE. In nucleotides, the CDR3 is TGTGCCAGCAGCCCGGGACAGGGAAAAGATTCACCCCTCCACTTT. Amino acid sequence: CASSPGQGKDSPLHF.

The genes are TRBV5-5 and TRBJ1-4, with D possibly TRBD1 on 5 matching bases. The CDR3 has 15 residues. The V and J ends lost 4 bases and 5 bases respectively, with 15 bases between them. Germline CDR1 SGHKS, CDR2 YYEKEE (reference sequence). CDR3 nucleotide sequence: TGTGCCAGCAGCGTCGGGACCTTACCAAATGAAAAACTGTTTTTT. Translating gives CASSVGTLPNEKLFF.

J is TRBJ2-7 and V is TRBV19, with a weak D call TRBD2 (5 bases). The germline CDR1 and CDR2 sequences are LNHDA and SQIVND (reference sequence). V was clipped by 6 bases and J by 0 bases, with 15 bases between them. The CDR3 loop spans 15 amino acids. CDR3 residues: CASSARPGSSYEQYF. In DNA, the CDR3 is TGTGCCAGTAGCGCCCGTCCGGGAAGCTCCTACGAGCAGTACTTC.

The chain has TRBV6-1 and TRBJ1-2; 8 bases agree with TRBD1. Per the germline V gene, CDR1 is MNHNS and CDR2 is SASEGT. The CDR3 loop spans 15 amino acids. V lost 2 bases, J lost 6 bases, and 8 bases stayed unmatched. CDR3 sequence reads: CASSELGQGLNGYTF. The DNA for the CDR3 is TGTGCCAGCAGTGAACTTGGACAGGGCTTGAATGGCTACACCTTC.

J is TRBJ2-5 and V is TRBV5-1; TRBD2 agrees at 9 bases. This CDR3 has 15 amino acids. Per the germline V gene, CDR1 is SGHRS and CDR2 is YFSETQ. Trimming at V came to 4 bases and at J to 6 bases, leaving 10 bases not matched to a gene. CDR3 in DNA: TGCGCCAGCAGCCTGTCGGCGGGGGGGGGAAAGACCCAGTACTTC. It specifies CASSLSAGGGKTQYF.

The gene calls are TRBV7-3 and TRBJ1-3; D is possibly TRBD1 (5 bases). The germline V gene encodes CDR1 SGHTA and CDR2 FQGTGA. The CDR3 has 15 amino acids. Trimming cost V 5 bases and J 2 bases, with 13 bases left between them. The CDR3 bases are TGTGCCAGCAGCCTAGGCGGAGGGGCTGGAAACACCATATATTTT. This encodes CASSLGGGAGNTIYF.

The gene calls are TRBV7-2 and TRBJ2-7; the D call may be TRBD1 or TRBD2 (6 bases each). This CDR3 has 18 residues. V was cut by 2 bases and J by 2 bases, with 22 bases left in between. Per the germline V gene, CDR1 is SGHTA and CDR2 is FQGNSA. DNA of the CDR3: TGTGCCAGCAGCTTAAAGTCCGGGGGCTCCCCCACCCCCTACGAGCAGTACTTC. The encoded protein is CASSLKSGGSPTPYEQYF. Looking up the rest from reference TRBV7-2 and TRBJ2-7 gives the full variable domain: GAGVSQSPSNKVTEKGKDVELRCDPISGHTALYWYRQSLGQGLEFLIYFQGNSAPDKSGLPSDRFSAERTGGSVSTLTIQRTQQEDSAVYLCASSLKSGGSPTPYEQYFGPGTRLTVT.

This clone has only one observation. The chain is built from TRBV11-1 and TRBJ2-1, with TRBD1 matching over 9 bases. The CDR3 runs to 18 residues. V was pared by 5 bases and J by 1 base, with 12 bases of the junction left unmatched. Germline-derived CDR1 and CDR2 are SGHAT and FQDESV (reference sequence). The CDR3 reads CASSPRDRAWGSYNEQFF. The CDR3 DNA reads TGTGCCAGCAGCCCTAGGGACAGGGCTTGGGGGTCCTACAATGAGCAGTTCTTC.

V is TRBV11-1 and J is TRBJ2-1; possibly TRBD2 for D (6 bases). V was cut by 2 bases and J by 9 bases, with 20 bases left in between. Germline lookup yields CDR1 SGHAT and CDR2 FQDESV (reference sequence). The CDR3 runs 16 residues. CDR3 DNA sequence: TGTGCCAGCAGCTTAATAGAGAACCCCCTGGGGGGTGAGCAGTTCTTC. This codes for CASSLIENPLGGEQFF. Combining the CDR3 with reference TRBV11-1 and TRBJ2-1 gives the whole variable domain EAEVAQSPRYKITEKSQAVAFWCDPISGHATLYWYRQILGQGPELLVQFQDESVVDDSQLPKDRFSAERLKGVDSTLKIQPAELGDSAMYLCASSLIENPLGGEQFFGPGTRLTVL.

This chain joins TRBV10-3 and TRBJ2-4; a weak D match, TRBD1 (5 bases). The ends were cut back, 0 bases at V and 0 bases at J, with 9 bases in the middle. This CDR3 has 16 residues. Germline assignment: CDR1 ENHRY and CDR2 SYGVKD. CDR3 in amino acids: CAISESGALAKNIQYF. The CDR3 bases are TGTGCCATCAGTGAGTCAGGGGCGTTAGCCAAAAACATTCAGTACTTC.

Here the CDR3 DNA reads TGTGCCAGCAGCTTAGAACAGGGGAGCAATCAGCCCCAGCATTTT. Translated, it gives CASSLEQGSNQPQHF. The rearrangement joins TRBV7-9 to TRBJ1-5; the match to TRBD1 covers 7 bases. Germline V gene sequence: CDR1 SEHNR, CDR2 FQNEAQ (reference sequence). J was trimmed by 1 base and V by 1 base; bases with no gene match: 1. CDR3 length: 15 residues.

This chain uses TRBV12-5 with TRBJ2-2; D remains unclear. The CDR3 has 14 amino acids. Looked up from germline, CDR1 is LGHNT and CDR2 is FRNRAP. Trimming shortened V by 1 base and J by 7 bases, and 10 bases separated the two germline ends. CDR3 protein: CASGLDTGVGELFF. In DNA, the CDR3 is TGTGCTAGTGGTTTGGATACGGGTGTCGGGGAGCTGTTTTTT.

The J gene is TRBJ2-2, the V gene TRBV10-3; 7 positions agree with TRBD1. CDR1 and CDR2 (germline): ENHRY, SYGVKD. This CDR3 comprises 14 residues. Unmatched junction bases numbered 5, after V lost 6 bases and J lost 4 bases. The CDR3 region has the DNA TGTGCCATCAGGCCCAACAGGGGCACCGGGGAGCTGTTTTTT. It is translated as CAIRPNRGTGELFF.

The chain combines TRBV19 with TRBJ1-6, with 10 positions matching TRBD1. CDR3 length: 18 amino acids. Germline-derived CDR1 and CDR2 are LNHDA and SQIVND (reference sequence). V trimming: 6 bases; J trimming: 6 bases; junction bases outside the gene matches: 14. CDR3 nucleotides: TGTGCCAGTAGCCCAATTCTAGACAGGGGGCTGAGTAATTCACCCCTCCACTTT. Its translation is CASSPILDRGLSNSPLHF.

The chain has TRBV30 and TRBJ2-3, with no clear D. The ends were cut back, 0 bases at V and 5 bases at J, with 3 bases in the middle. The CDR3 is made up of 11 amino acids. Germline CDR1 GTSNPN, CDR2 SVGIG (reference sequence). CDR3 DNA: TGTGCCTGGAGTGTACAAGATACGCAGTATTTT. It specifies CAWSVQDTQYF.

V gene TRBV6-5 combines with J gene TRBJ2-5; maybe TRBD2 (6 bases). The V end was cut by 6 bases, the J end by 2 bases, with 13 bases between. Looked up from germline, CDR1 is MNHEY and CDR2 is SVGAGI. The CDR3 sequence is 14 residues long. CDR3 region: CASSPGLFQETQYF. DNA for the CDR3: TGTGCCAGCAGCCCGGGACTTTTTCAAGAGACCCAGTACTTC.

The rearrangement links TRBV11-2 to TRBJ1-2; D call uncertain. V lost 2 bases to trimming and J lost 1 base, with 11 bases between them. Looked up from germline, CDR1 is SGHAT and CDR2 is FQNNGV. The CDR3 has 15 residues. The CDR3 sequence is CASSLRPDDNYGYTF. The CDR3 DNA reads as TGTGCCAGCAGCTTAAGGCCAGACGATAACTATGGCTACACCTTC.

DNA of the CDR3: TGCGCCAGCAGTGGAAGCGGGCGAAACACCGGGGAGCTGTTTTTT. It codes for CASSGSGRNTGELFF. The chain has TRBV10-2 and TRBJ2-2, with D maybe TRBD2 (6 bases). The V gene's germline CDR1 is WSHSY and CDR2 SAAADI. This CDR3 is 15 amino acids long. V was trimmed by 4 bases and J by 2 bases, leaving 11 bases between them.

This clone appeared a few times. The chain recombines TRBV4-3 with TRBJ2-3, with D possibly being TRBD2 (6 bases). The length of the CDR3 is 14 residues. V was shortened by 1 base and J by 12 bases, with 17 bases between the two germline ends. Germline CDR1 reads LGHNA; CDR2 reads YSLEER. CDR3 sequence: CASSQVRDGHHQYF. DNA of the CDR3: TGCGCCAGCAGCCAAGTGCGGGACGGCCATCACCAGTATTTT.

The rearrangement uses TRBV7-9 and TRBJ2-1, with D unclear. Germline CDR1 reads SEHNR; CDR2 reads FQNEAQ (reference sequence). The CDR3 runs to 15 residues. Trimming removed 4 bases at V and 6 bases at J, with 16 bases between. CDR3 DNA: TGTGCCAGCAGCTCTCTCCTAATCTGGGGCAATGAGCAGTTCTTC. As protein: CASSSLLIWGNEQFF.

The chain carries TRBV5-1 and TRBJ1-5; D is possibly TRBD1 (6 bases). Trimming removed 3 bases at V and 5 bases at J, with 9 bases between. Germline CDR1 reads SGHRS; CDR2 reads YFSETQ. The CDR3 is made up of 13 amino acids. The CDR3 DNA reads TGCGCCAGCAGCTGGGGGGCGGATCAGCCCCAGCATTTT. Amino acids: CASSWGADQPQHF.

The genes are TRBV18 and TRBJ1-6, with 7 bases matching TRBD1. V shed 2 bases, J shed 8 bases, and the junction held 9 bases outside the gene matches. This CDR3 is 16 amino acids long. CDR1 is KGHSH, CDR2 LQKENI, per germline. The CDR3 loop reads CASSPMETGRDSPLHF. The CDR3 DNA follows: TGTGCCAGCTCACCAATGGAGACAGGGAGGGATTCACCCCTCCACTTT.

V and J are TRBV5-1 and TRBJ1-2; possible D gene TRBD1, 5 bases. This CDR3 is 15 amino acids long. Germline CDR1 and CDR2: SGHRS and YFSETQ. Trimming removed 1 base at V and 2 bases at J, with 12 bases between. CDR3 nucleotides: TGCGCCAGCAGCTTGTCCCAGGGAACCAACTATGGCTACACCTTC. Translated: CASSLSQGTNYGYTF.

J is TRBJ2-5 and V is TRBV19; 15 bases map to TRBD2. This CDR3 region has 17 residues. Unmatched junction bases numbered 3, after V lost 3 bases and J lost 1 base. Germline lookup yields CDR1 LNHDA and CDR2 SQIVND (reference sequence). CDR3 in DNA: TGTGCCAGTAGTATGGGGACTAGCGGGGGGCCCCAAGAGACCCAGTACTTC. As protein: CASSMGTSGGPQETQYF. Variable domain in full (rest from reference TRBV19 and TRBJ2-5): DGGITQSPKYLFRKEGQNVTLSCEQNLNHDAMYWYRQDPGQGLRLIYYSQIVNDFQKGDIAEGYSVSREKKESFPLTVTSAQKNPTAFYLCASSMGTSGGPQETQYFGPGTRLLVL.

The rearrangement uses TRBV7-6 and TRBJ2-3; D may be TRBD2 (7 bases). From germline, CDR1 is SGHVS and CDR2 FNYEAQ. The CDR3 runs to 18 residues. V gave up 4 bases and J gave up 0 bases, with 20 bases separating them. The CDR3 DNA is TGTGCCAGCAGCTCCAACTCCCGGGGAGGGGGGAGCACAGATACGCAGTATTTT. It yields the protein CASSSNSRGGGSTDTQYF.

The chain links TRBV19 to TRBJ2-3; D is ambiguous. From germline, CDR1 is LNHDA and CDR2 SQIVND (reference sequence). V dropped 4 bases and J dropped 0 bases, with 11 bases sitting between them. This CDR3 is 15 amino acids long. DNA for the CDR3: TGTGCCAGTAGTACGGGTGTCCTTAGCACAGATACGCAGTATTTT. It codes for CASSTGVLSTDTQYF.

This rearrangement joins TRBV27 to TRBJ1-1; possible D gene TRBD1, 6 bases. The germline gives CDR1 MNHEY, CDR2 SMNVEV (reference sequence). The CDR3 loop spans 13 amino acids. V lost 11 bases, J lost 0 bases, and 13 bases lay in between. The CDR3 DNA reads as TGTGCCGCGGGGGGCCGAATGAACACTGAAGCTTTCTTT. Protein product: CAAGGRMNTEAFF.

V usage is TRBV6-1 and J usage is TRBJ1-5; no firm D call. The germline gives CDR1 MNHNS, CDR2 SASEGT. The CDR3 contains 14 residues. The ends were cut back, 5 bases at V and 2 bases at J, with 10 bases in the middle. The CDR3 DNA is TGTGCCAGCAGTTTGTATCCCGGCAATCAGCCCCAGCATTTT. Residues: CASSLYPGNQPQHF.